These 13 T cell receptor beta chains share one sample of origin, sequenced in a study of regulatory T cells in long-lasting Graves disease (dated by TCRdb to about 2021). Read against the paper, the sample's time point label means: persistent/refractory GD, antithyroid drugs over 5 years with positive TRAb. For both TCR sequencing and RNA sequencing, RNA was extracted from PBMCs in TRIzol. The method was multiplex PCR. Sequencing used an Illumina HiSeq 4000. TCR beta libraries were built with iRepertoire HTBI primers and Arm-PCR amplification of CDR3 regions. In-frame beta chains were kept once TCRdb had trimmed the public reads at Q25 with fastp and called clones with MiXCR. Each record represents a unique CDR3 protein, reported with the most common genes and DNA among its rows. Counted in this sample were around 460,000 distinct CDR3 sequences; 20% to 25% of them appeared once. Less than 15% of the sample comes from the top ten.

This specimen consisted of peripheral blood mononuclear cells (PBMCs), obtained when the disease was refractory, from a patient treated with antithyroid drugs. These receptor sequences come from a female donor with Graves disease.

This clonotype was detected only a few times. CDR3 DNA: TGTGCCAGCACCCGAGGGGATAGCGGGATATACGAGCAGTACTTC. Its protein product is CASTRGDSGIYEQYF. The chain links TRBV3-1 to TRBJ2-7, with TRBD2 identical over 8 bases. CDR1 and CDR2 (germline): LGHDT, YNNKEL (reference sequence). The CDR3 spans 15 residues. Trimming at V came to 7 bases and at J to 4 bases, leaving 12 bases not matched to a gene.

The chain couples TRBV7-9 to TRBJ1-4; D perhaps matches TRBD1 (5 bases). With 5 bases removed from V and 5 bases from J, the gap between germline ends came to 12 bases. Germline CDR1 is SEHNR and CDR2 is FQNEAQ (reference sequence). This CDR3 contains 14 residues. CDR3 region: CASSTRGPNEKLFF. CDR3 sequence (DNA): TGTGCCAGCAGCACAAGGGGACCCAATGAAAAACTGTTTTTT.

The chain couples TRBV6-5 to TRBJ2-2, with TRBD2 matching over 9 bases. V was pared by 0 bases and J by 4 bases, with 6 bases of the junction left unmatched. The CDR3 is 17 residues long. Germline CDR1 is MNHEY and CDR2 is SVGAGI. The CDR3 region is CASSYSFAGGATGELFF. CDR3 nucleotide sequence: TGTGCCAGCAGTTACTCGTTCGCGGGAGGGGCCACCGGGGAGCTGTTTTTT.

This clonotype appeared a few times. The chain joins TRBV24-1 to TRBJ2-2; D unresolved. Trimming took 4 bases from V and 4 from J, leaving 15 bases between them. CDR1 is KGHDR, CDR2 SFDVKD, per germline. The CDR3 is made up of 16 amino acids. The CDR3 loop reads CATSDQPSEITGELFF. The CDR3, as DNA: TGTGCCACCAGTGACCAACCCTCCGAAATCACCGGGGAGCTGTTTTTT.

In DNA form, the CDR3 reads TGTGCCAGCAGCCAGACTACGTCTCGGACGGATGATGAAAAACTGTTTTTT. Its translation is CASSQTTSRTDDEKLFF. J is TRBJ1-4 and V is TRBV9; no clear D. V was clipped by 4 bases and J by 6 bases, with 22 bases between them. This CDR3 is 17 amino acids long. From germline, CDR1 is SGDLS and CDR2 YYNGEE.

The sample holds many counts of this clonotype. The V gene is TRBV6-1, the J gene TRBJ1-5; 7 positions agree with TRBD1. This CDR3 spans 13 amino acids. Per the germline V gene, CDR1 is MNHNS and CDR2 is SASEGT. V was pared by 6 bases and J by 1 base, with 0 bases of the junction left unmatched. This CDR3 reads CASRDRSNQPQHF. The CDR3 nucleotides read TGTGCCAGCAGGGACAGGAGCAATCAGCCCCAGCATTTT.

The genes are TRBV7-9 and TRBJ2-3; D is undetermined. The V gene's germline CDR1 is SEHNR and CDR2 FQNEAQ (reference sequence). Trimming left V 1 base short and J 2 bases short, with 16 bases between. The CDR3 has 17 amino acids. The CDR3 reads CASSLGAYPRATDTQYF. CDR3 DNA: TGTGCCAGCAGCTTAGGGGCTTATCCAAGGGCCACAGATACGCAGTATTTT.

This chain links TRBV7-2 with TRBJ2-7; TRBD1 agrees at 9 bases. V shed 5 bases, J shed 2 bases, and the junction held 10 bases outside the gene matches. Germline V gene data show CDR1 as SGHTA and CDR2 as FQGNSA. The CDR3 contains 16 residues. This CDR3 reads CASSPGPGTGPYEQYF. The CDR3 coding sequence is TGTGCCAGCAGCCCGGGTCCCGGGACAGGGCCCTACGAGCAGTACTTC.

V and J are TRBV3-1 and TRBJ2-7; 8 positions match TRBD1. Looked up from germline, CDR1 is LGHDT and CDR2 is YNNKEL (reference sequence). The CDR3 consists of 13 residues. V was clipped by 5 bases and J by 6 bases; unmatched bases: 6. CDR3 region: CASSTRQGSEQYF. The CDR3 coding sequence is TGTGCCAGCAGCACCCGACAGGGGAGCGAGCAGTACTTC.

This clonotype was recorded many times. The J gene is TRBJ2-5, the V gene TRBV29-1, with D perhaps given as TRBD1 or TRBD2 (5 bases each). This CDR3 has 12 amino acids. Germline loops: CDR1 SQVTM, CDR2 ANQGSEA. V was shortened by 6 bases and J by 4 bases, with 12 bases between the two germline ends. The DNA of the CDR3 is TGCAGCGTCCGTGGGGACCGAGAGACCCAGTACTTC. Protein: CSVRGDRETQYF.

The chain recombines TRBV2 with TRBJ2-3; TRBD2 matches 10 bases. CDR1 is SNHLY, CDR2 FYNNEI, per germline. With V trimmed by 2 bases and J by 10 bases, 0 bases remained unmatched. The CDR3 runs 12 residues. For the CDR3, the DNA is TGTGCCAGCAGTGAACTAGCGGGAGCGCAGTATTTT. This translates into CASSELAGAQYF. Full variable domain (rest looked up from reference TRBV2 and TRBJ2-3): EPEVTQTPSHQVTQMGQEVILRCVPISNHLYFYWYRQILGQKVEFLVSFYNNEISEKSEIFDDQFSVERPDGSNFTLKIRSTKLEDSAMYFCASSELAGAQYFGPGTRLTVL.

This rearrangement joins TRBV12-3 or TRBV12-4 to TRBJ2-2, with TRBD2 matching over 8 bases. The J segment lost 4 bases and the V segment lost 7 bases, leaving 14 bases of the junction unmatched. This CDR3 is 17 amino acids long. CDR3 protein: CASTSHRGGSVTGELFF. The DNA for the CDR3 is TGTGCCAGCACCTCCCACCGGGGGGGCTCGGTCACCGGGGAGCTGTTTTTT.

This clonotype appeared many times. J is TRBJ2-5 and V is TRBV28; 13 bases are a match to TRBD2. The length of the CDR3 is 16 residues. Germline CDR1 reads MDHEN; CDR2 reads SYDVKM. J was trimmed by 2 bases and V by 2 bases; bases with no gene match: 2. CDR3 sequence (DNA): TGTGCCAGCAGTTTAGGGACTAGCGGGGATCAAGAGACCCAGTACTTC. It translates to CASSLGTSGDQETQYF. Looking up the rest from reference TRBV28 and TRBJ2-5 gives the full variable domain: DVKVTQSSRYLVKRTGEKVFLECVQDMDHENMFWYRQDPGLGLRLIYFSYDVKMKEKGDIPEGYSVSREKKERFSLILESASTNQTSMYLCASSLGTSGDQETQYFGPGTRLLVL.